This T cell receptor beta chain was sequenced during a study of T-cell reconstitution after alpha-beta-depleted transplantation in children. This clonotype appeared many times. Construction of the TCRbeta library involved unique molecular identifiers. TCRdb passed the PCR reads through MiXCR, listing each CDR3 protein once. The sample consists of about 91,000 distinct CDR3 sequences, 8% to 9% of them appearing once. The length of the CDR3 is 14 residues. Per germline, CDR1 SGHDT and CDR2 YYEEEE. The V and J ends lost 3 bases and 5 bases, in that order; junction bases with no gene match: 4. The clonotype was recovered from a human donor who donated a stem cell graft to a child with congenital amegakaryocytic thrombocytopenia. The input for sequencing was PBMCs from the stem cell graft donor, taken from the stem cell graft. The chain combines TRBV5-6 with TRBJ2-5, with 10 positions matching TRBD2. CDR3 DNA: TGTGCCAGCAGCTCTAGCGGGAGAAGGGAGACCCAGTACTTC. Encoded protein: CASSSSGRRETQYF.